This TCR beta chain was retrieved from a study of T cells in localized non-small cell lung cancer. General observations from the study: A higher density of T cells in blood coincided with extended overall survival. Heterogeneity remains possible, as sequencing covered one tumor region only.

As for this clone: What it binds is not known.

Trimming took 6 bases from V and 8 from J; bases not matched to a gene: 7. Germline CDR1 is MNHNY and CDR2 is SVGAGI (reference sequence). The CDR3 loop spans 14 amino acids. TCRdb's table, derived via immunoSEQ multiplex PCR, lists solely in-frame clones and lacks some. The repertoire holds about 36,000 clones, with around 88% as singletons. Material: peripheral blood, obtained before any cancer treatment. The receptor comes from a woman aged 40 to 75 with stage I lung adenocarcinoma. V and J are TRBV6-6 and TRBJ1-3; 10 bases agree with TRBD1. The CDR3 coding sequence is TGTGCCAGCAGGCCGGGACAGGGGAGCGACACCATATATTTT. This encodes CASRPGQGSDTIYF.